This T cell receptor beta chain appears in the sequencing data of a study of cytomegalovirus exposure and HLA in healthy donors. J was trimmed by 1 base and V by 7 bases; bases with no gene match: 4. The CDR3 covers 13 residues. From germline, CDR1 is MNHNS and CDR2 SASEGT. This PCR relied on a set of 60 Vbeta primers and 13 Jbeta primers. Sequencing was performed with immunoSEQ multiplex PCR; in TCRdb, only in-frame clones are kept and a portion is missing. Of about 97,000 clones listed, around 80% are singletons. Sequencing was done on a sample of PBMCs. This chain uses TRBV6-1 with TRBJ2-7; 7 bases agree with TRBD2. The TCR originated in a middle-aged man in good health and CMV-seropositive. The CDR3, as DNA: TGTGCCAGCACTCTAGCGGCATCCTACGAGCAGTACTTC. It encodes CASTLAASYEQYF.